Shown below are 18 T cell receptor beta chains from a single sample sequenced in a study of shared clonotypes between healthy human individuals. Clones were read by immunoSEQ multiplex PCR, and TCRdb kept only the in-frame ones, dropping some. Of some 2.3 million clones in the sample, more than 80% were seen once. Material: naive CD4+ T cells from PBMCs. Subset described: CD45RA+ positively selected. Source of these receptors: a man aged 18 to 35 in good health. Some clones in this sample may be carry-over from other donors' samples.

V usage is TRBV7-8 and J usage is TRBJ2-2, with 12 bases fitting TRBD2. From germline, CDR1 is SGHVS and CDR2 FQNEAQ. The CDR3 is 18 residues long. V lost 5 bases and J lost 3; bases outside the gene matches: 10. CDR3 sequence (DNA): TGTGCCAGCAGCCCTCCAGCCGGGACTAGCGGGTACACCGGGGAGCTGTTTTTT. Translating gives CASSPPAGTSGYTGELFF.

The chain is built from TRBV28 and TRBJ2-4, with D hard to call. Between the trimmed V and J ends, which lost 1 base and 0 bases, there was a span of 16 bases. The CDR3 runs 18 residues. CDR1 and CDR2 (germline): MDHEN, SYDVKM. The DNA of the CDR3 is TGTGCCAGCAGTTTATCCGGCGGCCAGATGCTAGCCAAAAACATTCAGTACTTC. It encodes CASSLSGGQMLAKNIQYF.

The V call is TRBV7-7, the J call TRBJ1-5; D uncertain. The length of the CDR3 is 13 residues. V lost 8 bases, J lost 5 bases, and 13 bases lay in between. The V gene's germline CDR1 is SSHAT and CDR2 FNYEAQ (reference sequence). The CDR3 protein is CASSRGEDQPQHF. CDR3 DNA sequence: TGTGCCAGCTCGCGGGGAGAGGATCAGCCCCAGCATTTT.

V gene TRBV10-1 combines with J gene TRBJ1-2, with D tentatively TRBD1 (6 bases). The ends were cut back, 2 bases at V and 8 bases at J, with 15 bases in the middle. The CDR3 runs to 14 residues. Germline CDR1 reads WNHNN; CDR2 reads SYGVQD (reference sequence). The CDR3 DNA reads TGCGCCAGCAGTGAGAAAGCACAGGGTGGCGGCTACACCTTC. Translated: CASSEKAQGGGYTF.

The chain carries TRBV7-9 and TRBJ2-5, with TRBD2 identical over 7 bases. J gave up 4 bases and V 4 bases, and 12 bases lay outside the gene matches. CDR1 SEHNR and CDR2 FQNEAQ come from the germline V gene (reference sequence). The CDR3 spans 16 residues. CDR3 DNA sequence: TGTGCCAGCAGCTCCCGTGGGGAGGGGAGGGGAGAGACCCAGTACTTC. Amino acids: CASSSRGEGRGETQYF.

Concerning this clone: Different DNA sequences within this sample yield the same CDR3. This chain connects TRBV6-1 to TRBJ1-1, with a tentative D call TRBD1 (5 bases). The CDR3 length is 15 residues. V lost 1 base and J 2 bases, leaving 11 bases between the germline ends. Per germline, CDR1 MNHNS and CDR2 SASEGT. Written as DNA, the CDR3 is TGTGCCAGCAGTGAAGTGGGGGGTAGAAACACTGAAGCTTTCTTT. Its protein is CASSEVGGRNTEAFF.

This chain joins TRBV6-1 and TRBJ1-2; possibly TRBD1 for D (5 bases). The CDR3 is 15 amino acids. Germline CDR1 MNHNS, CDR2 SASEGT. V was clipped by 5 bases and J by 7 bases, with 20 bases between them. CDR3 amino acids: CASSSGTSFGLGYTF. Here the CDR3 DNA reads TGTGCCAGCAGTTCCGGGACCTCCTTTGGGCTTGGCTACACCTTC.

This rearrangement joins TRBV7-9 to TRBJ1-2; D uncertain. Trimming removed 1 base at V and 4 bases at J, with 10 bases between. Germline loops: CDR1 SEHNR, CDR2 FQNEAQ (reference sequence). The CDR3 is 14 residues long. The CDR3 nucleotides read TGTGCCAGCAGCTTAGGTGTAGGAGGCTATGGCTACACCTTC. Translation gives CASSLGVGGYGYTF.

The chain has TRBV5-5 and TRBJ2-2; 11 nucleotides agree with TRBD2. Per germline, CDR1 SGHKS and CDR2 YYEKEE (reference sequence). This CDR3 has 17 residues. The V gene end was trimmed by 1 base and the J gene end by 1 base; junction bases not matched to a gene: 3. CDR3: CASSLLGTSGNTGELFF. The DNA for the CDR3 is TGTGCCAGCAGCTTGCTAGGGACTAGCGGGAACACCGGGGAGCTGTTTTTT.

The CDR3 region is CASNPAGVYTGELFF. CDR3 in DNA: TGTGCCAGCAACCCAGCGGGAGTGTACACCGGGGAGCTGTTTTTT. The V and J genes are TRBV2 and TRBJ2-2; 8 nucleotides line up with TRBD2. The CDR3 contains 15 residues. The germline CDR1 and CDR2 sequences are SNHLY and FYNNEI. The V gene end was trimmed by 7 bases and the J gene end by 3 bases; junction bases not matched to a gene: 7. The full variable domain, with the rest looked up from reference TRBV2 and TRBJ2-2, is EPEVTQTPSHQVTQMGQEVILRCVPISNHLYFYWYRQILGQKVEFLVSFYNNEISEKSEIFDDQFSVERPDGSNFTLKIRSTKLEDSAMYFCASNPAGVYTGELFFGEGSRLTVL.

The chain has TRBV2 and TRBJ1-2; TRBD1 is a possible D gene (5 bases). The germline gives CDR1 SNHLY, CDR2 FYNNEI. V lost 8 bases and J lost 1, with 11 bases in between. The CDR3 covers 13 residues. CDR3 residues: CASGGDLNYGYTF. The CDR3 DNA is TGTGCCAGCGGGGGGGACCTTAACTATGGCTACACCTTC.

This CDR3 is CASSFASGAYEQYF. The CDR3 DNA follows: TGTGCCAGCAGCTTCGCTAGCGGGGCATACGAGCAGTACTTC. This chain connects TRBV7-9 to TRBJ2-7, with 9 bases that match TRBD2. Germline loops: CDR1 SEHNR, CDR2 FQNEAQ (reference sequence). The CDR3 has 14 amino acids. V lost 3 bases to trimming and J lost 4 bases; unmatched junction nucleotides: 4.

The chain joins TRBV5-4 to TRBJ2-1, with D maybe TRBD1 (5 bases). The germline V gene encodes CDR1 SGHNT and CDR2 YYREEE (reference sequence). Deletions cut 6 bases from V and 9 bases from J, with 16 bases between. CDR3 size: 13 residues. CDR3 sequence: CASTEWNDSEQFF. For the CDR3, the DNA is TGTGCCAGCACCGAATGGAACGACAGTGAGCAGTTCTTC.

The V call is TRBV20-1, the J call TRBJ2-5; TRBD2 is a possible D gene (6 bases). V was trimmed by 4 bases and J by 10 bases, leaving 13 bases between them. Germline V gene lookup returns CDR1 DFQATT and CDR2 SNEGSKA (reference sequence). The CDR3 loop spans 11 amino acids. The CDR3 DNA follows: TGCAGTGCTAACCGACCCGGGGGCCAGTACTTC. It encodes CSANRPGGQYF.

The chain carries TRBV15 and TRBJ2-4; D is perhaps TRBD2 (5 bases). CDR3 length: 13 residues. Deletions cut 8 bases from V and 1 base from J, with 9 bases between. Germline V gene sequence: CDR1 LNHNV, CDR2 YYDKDF (reference sequence). The CDR3 loop reads CATGRGAKNIQYF. The CDR3 DNA sequence: TGTGCCACCGGACGGGGTGCCAAAAACATTCAGTACTTC.

This clone was observed a few times. The chain combines TRBV30 with TRBJ1-1; no reliable D call. Germline values: CDR1 GTSNPN, CDR2 SVGIG (reference sequence). This CDR3 has 13 amino acids. Trimming shortened V by 4 bases and J by 1 base, and 10 bases separated the two germline ends. The DNA for the CDR3 is TGTGCCTGGACCCGACGGGGGAACACTGAAGCTTTCTTT. Translated, it gives CAWTRRGNTEAFF.

The chain combines TRBV28 with TRBJ2-1, with D perhaps TRBD1 (5 bases). With 3 bases removed from V and 2 bases from J, the gap between germline ends came to 8 bases. Germline CDR1 is MDHEN and CDR2 is SYDVKM. The CDR3 has 14 residues. The CDR3 DNA reads TGTGCCAGCAGTTTGCAGGGCCCCTACAATGAGCAGTTCTTC. It translates to CASSLQGPYNEQFF.

The rearrangement uses TRBV10-3 and TRBJ2-3, with 8 bases identical to TRBD2. This CDR3 is built from 12 residues. Germline loops: CDR1 ENHRY, CDR2 SYGVKD. V was clipped by 6 bases and J by 14 bases; unmatched bases: 10. The DNA of the CDR3 is TGTGCCATCAGCCAGGCCGGGACTAGTTGGTATTTT. Translated, it gives CAISQAGTSWYF.